This T cell receptor (beta chain) was observed in a study of CD8+ T cells in alopecia areata. Across the whole study: Tofacitinib was taken orally by treated patients, and the dose was 5 to 10 mg twice daily. Overall study findings and caveats: Many expanded lesional clones persisted in scalp and blood during tofacitinib treatment.

Regarding treatment: oral pan-JAK inhibitor, 5-10 mg twice daily. Peripheral blood, together with lesional scalp punch biopsies, was collected from alopecia areata patients. Concerning this clone: Its cognate antigen is unknown. Within the sample, other DNA sequences also encode this same CDR3.

cDNA serving as the sequencing template came from extracted, reverse transcribed RNA. TCRdb's table, derived via immunoSEQ multiplex PCR, lists solely in-frame clones and lacks some. The table shows 120,000 or so clones, with roughly 57% occurring only once. The sequence derives from a human donor with alopecia areata. The sample was CD4+ T cells sorted from blood, taken at week 4, from a patient treated with tofacitinib.

CDR3 DNA: TGCAGCGTCGGAGGATCCTACGAGCAGTACTTC. Its translation: CSVGGSYEQYF. The V call is TRBV29-1, the J call TRBJ2-7, with D maybe TRBD2 (5 bases). Germline V gives CDR1 SQVTM, CDR2 ANQGSEA. V was shortened by 6 bases and J by 1 base, with 7 bases between the two germline ends. The CDR3 length is 11 residues.